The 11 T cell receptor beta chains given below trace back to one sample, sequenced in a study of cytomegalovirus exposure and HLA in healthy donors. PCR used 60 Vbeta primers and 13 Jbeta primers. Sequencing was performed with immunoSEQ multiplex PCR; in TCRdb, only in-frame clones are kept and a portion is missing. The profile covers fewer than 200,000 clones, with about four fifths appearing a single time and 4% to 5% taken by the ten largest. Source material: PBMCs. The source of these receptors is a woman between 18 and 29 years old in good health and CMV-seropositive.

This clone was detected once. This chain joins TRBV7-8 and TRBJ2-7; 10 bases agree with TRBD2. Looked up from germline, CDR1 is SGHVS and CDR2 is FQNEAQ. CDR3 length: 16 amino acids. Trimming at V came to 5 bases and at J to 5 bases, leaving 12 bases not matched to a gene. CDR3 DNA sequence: TGTGCCAGCAGCCCCGGCCCTAGCGGGGGACCTAACGAGCAGTACTTC. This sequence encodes CASSPGPSGGPNEQYF.

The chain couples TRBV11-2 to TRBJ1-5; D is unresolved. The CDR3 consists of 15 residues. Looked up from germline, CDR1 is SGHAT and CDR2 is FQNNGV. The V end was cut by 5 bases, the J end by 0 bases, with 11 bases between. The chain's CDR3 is CASSPGFYSNQPQHF. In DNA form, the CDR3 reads TGTGCCAGCAGCCCCGGGTTTTATAGCAATCAGCCCCAGCATTTT.

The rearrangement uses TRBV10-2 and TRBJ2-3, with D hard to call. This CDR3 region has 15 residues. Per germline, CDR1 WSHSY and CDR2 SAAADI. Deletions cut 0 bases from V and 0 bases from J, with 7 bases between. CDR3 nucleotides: TGCGCCAGCAGTGAGTCGAGCCCTAGCACAGATACGCAGTATTTT. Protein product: CASSESSPSTDTQYF.

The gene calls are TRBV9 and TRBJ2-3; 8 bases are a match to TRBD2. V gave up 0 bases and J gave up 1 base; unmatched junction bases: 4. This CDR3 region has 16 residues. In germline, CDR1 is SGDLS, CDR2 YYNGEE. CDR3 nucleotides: TGTGCCAGCAGCGTAGTGAGTAGCGGGGGCACAGATACGCAGTATTTT. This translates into CASSVVSSGGTDTQYF.

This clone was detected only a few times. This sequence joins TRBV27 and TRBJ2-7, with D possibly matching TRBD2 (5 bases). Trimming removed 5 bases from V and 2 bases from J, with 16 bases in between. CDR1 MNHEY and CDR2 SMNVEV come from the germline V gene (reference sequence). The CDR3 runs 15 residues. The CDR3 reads CASSLLATGTYEQYF. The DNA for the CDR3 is TGTGCCAGCAGTCTCCTGGCGACGGGAACCTACGAGCAGTACTTC.

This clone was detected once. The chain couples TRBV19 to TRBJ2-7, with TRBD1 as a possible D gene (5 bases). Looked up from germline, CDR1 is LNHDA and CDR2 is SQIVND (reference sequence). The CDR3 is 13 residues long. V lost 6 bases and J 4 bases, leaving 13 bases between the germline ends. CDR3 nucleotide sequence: TGTGCCAGTAGCGTGGGGCGCGTGTACGAGCAGTACTTC. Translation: CASSVGRVYEQYF.

The CDR3 here is CASTLGRGNFSYEQYF. CDR3 DNA sequence: TGTGCCAGCACCCTAGGGCGGGGGAATTTCTCCTACGAGCAGTACTTC. The chain is built from TRBV9 and TRBJ2-7; TRBD2 aligns across 7 bases. The CDR3 has 16 residues. Germline CDR1 is SGDLS and CDR2 is YYNGEE. The V and J ends lost 6 bases and 0 bases, in that order; junction bases with no gene match: 12.

CDR3 DNA: TGCGCCAGCAGCTCCCGGGGGGGCTTTCATGAGCAGTTCTTC. Protein sequence: CASSSRGGFHEQFF. This chain uses TRBV5-1 with TRBJ2-1, with 8 positions matching TRBD2. V trimming: 3 bases; J trimming: 8 bases; junction bases outside the gene matches: 7. This CDR3 contains 14 residues. The V gene's germline CDR1 is SGHRS and CDR2 YFSETQ.

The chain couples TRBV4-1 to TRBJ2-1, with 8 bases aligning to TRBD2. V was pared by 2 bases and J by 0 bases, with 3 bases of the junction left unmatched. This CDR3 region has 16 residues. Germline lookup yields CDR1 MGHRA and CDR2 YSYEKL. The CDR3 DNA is TGCGCCAGCAGCCAAACGGGGACTAGCTCCTACAATGAGCAGTTCTTC. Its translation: CASSQTGTSSYNEQFF.

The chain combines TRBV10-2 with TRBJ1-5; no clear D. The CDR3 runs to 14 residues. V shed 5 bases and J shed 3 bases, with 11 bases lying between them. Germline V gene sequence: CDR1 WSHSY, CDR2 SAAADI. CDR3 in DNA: TGCGCCAGCAGTTTATCTTCCTTCAATCAGCCCCAGCATTTT. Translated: CASSLSSFNQPQHF.

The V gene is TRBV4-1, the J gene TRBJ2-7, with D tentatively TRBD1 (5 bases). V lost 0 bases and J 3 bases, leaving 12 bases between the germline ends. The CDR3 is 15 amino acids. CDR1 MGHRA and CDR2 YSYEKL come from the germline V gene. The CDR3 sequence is CASSQDQNRIYEQYF. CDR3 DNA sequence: TGCGCCAGCAGCCAAGATCAGAACAGGATCTACGAGCAGTACTTC.